A single sample is the source of the 27 T cell receptor beta chains below, sequenced in a study of response to subunit inactivated influenza vaccine. From the RT-PCR reads, TCRdb called clonotypes with MiXCR, one entry per CDR3 protein. The profile covers roughly 650,000 distinct CDR3 sequences, with 14% appearing a single time and less than 8.5% taken by the ten largest. This specimen consisted of PBMCs from blood, obtained 14 to 15 days before vaccination. These receptors all stem from a man aged 50 to 60 who received an inactivated influenza vaccine.

The chain has TRBV10-3 and TRBJ1-1, with a weak D call TRBD1 (5 bases). This CDR3 has 14 residues. Germline CDR1 ENHRY, CDR2 SYGVKD. Trimming removed 5 bases at V and 3 bases at J, with 13 bases between. The CDR3 coding sequence is TGTGCCATCAGTCCGGGACCTGGGGACACTGAAGCTTTCTTT. Translation: CAISPGPGDTEAFF.

A few counts support this clonotype. The chain couples TRBV28 to TRBJ2-3; 10 nucleotides align to TRBD2. Germline V gene lookup returns CDR1 MDHEN and CDR2 SYDVKM. This CDR3 contains 16 residues. With 4 bases clipped from V and 5 bases from J, the junction kept 9 bases outside the gene matches. The CDR3 reads CASSSPWTSGEDTQYF. The CDR3 nucleotides are TGTGCCAGCAGTTCACCCTGGACTAGCGGAGAAGATACGCAGTATTTT. Full variable domain (remainder filled in from reference TRBV28 and TRBJ2-3): DVKVTQSSRYLVKRTGEKVFLECVQDMDHENMFWYRQDPGLGLRLIYFSYDVKMKEKGDIPEGYSVSREKKERFSLILESASTNQTSMYLCASSSPWTSGEDTQYFGPGTRLTVL.

The chain is built from TRBV13 and TRBJ1-1; the match to TRBD1 covers 8 bases. The ends lost 2 bases at V and 1 base at J; junction bases unmatched: 6. CDR3 length equals 16 residues. Germline-derived CDR1 and CDR2 are PRHDT and FYEKMQ (reference sequence). The CDR3 loop is CASSLYRQGSNTEAFF. The CDR3 bases are TGTGCCAGCAGCTTATACCGACAGGGGTCGAACACTGAAGCTTTCTTT.

This clonotype was counted only a few times. This rearrangement joins TRBV4-1 to TRBJ2-1; 14 bases align to TRBD2. This CDR3 is built from 15 residues. Germline trimming cut 7 bases from V and 7 bases from J; bases unmatched to any gene: 6. Germline lookup yields CDR1 MGHRA and CDR2 YSYEKL. In DNA form, the CDR3 reads TGCGCCAGCACGCGACTAGCGGGGGGGCTAAATGAGCAGTTCTTC. This gives the protein CASTRLAGGLNEQFF.

This clonotype came up a few times. The V gene is TRBV24-1, the J gene TRBJ2-5, with a tentative D call TRBD1 (6 bases). Trimming removed 5 bases from V and 1 base from J, with 13 bases in between. Per the germline V gene, CDR1 is KGHDR and CDR2 is SFDVKD. The CDR3 is 15 amino acids. As DNA, the CDR3 is TGTGCCACCAGTGGAGGAAGGGGGAGCCAAGAGACCCAGTACTTC. Amino acid sequence: CATSGGRGSQETQYF.

The table lists this clonotype with a few counts. This chain joins TRBV5-6 and TRBJ2-7, with 8 bases fitting TRBD1. This CDR3 spans 15 amino acids. Losses at the gene ends were 3 bases for V and 2 bases for J; bases not matched to a gene: 7. Germline values: CDR1 SGHDT, CDR2 YYEEEE. CDR3 amino acids: CASSWTGTLAYEQYF. CDR3 in DNA: TGTGCCAGCAGCTGGACAGGGACTCTGGCCTACGAGCAGTACTTC.

This clonotype was counted between two and nine times. The V call is TRBV7-8, the J call TRBJ2-5; TRBD1 aligns across 12 bases. V was clipped by 5 bases and J by 5 bases; unmatched bases: 9. The germline V gene has CDR1 SGHVS and CDR2 FQNEAQ. The CDR3 is 16 residues long. The CDR3 loop is CASSRTGTGGAETQYF. As DNA, the CDR3 is TGTGCCAGCAGCCGAACCGGGACAGGGGGCGCGGAGACCCAGTACTTC.

The chain recombines TRBV7-9 with TRBJ2-5; 13 positions match TRBD2. The CDR3 is 17 residues long. In germline, CDR1 is SEHNR, CDR2 FQNEAQ (reference sequence). The trim removed 4 bases at V and 1 base at J, leaving 6 bases unmatched. The CDR3 DNA is TGTGCCAGCAGCTCAGGACTAGCGGGAGTTATCCAAGAGACCCAGTACTTC. Residues: CASSSGLAGVIQETQYF.

This clonotype has just a few counts. This chain connects TRBV6-5 to TRBJ2-2; D perhaps matches TRBD1 (6 bases). Trimming shortened V by 0 bases and J by 1 base, and 6 bases separated the two germline ends. The CDR3 is made up of 15 amino acids. CDR1 is MNHEY and CDR2 is SVGAGI in the germline V gene. CDR3 bases: TGTGCCAGCAGTTACTCGGGACAGAACACCGGGGAGCTGTTTTTT. Protein product: CASSYSGQNTGELFF.

This clonotype was counted a few times. The CDR3 DNA sequence: TGTGCCAGCAGCCGGGGGCAGGGCGCTAATGAAAAACTGTTTTTT. This gives the protein CASSRGQGANEKLFF. This chain connects TRBV7-8 to TRBJ1-4, with a tentative D call TRBD1 (6 bases). The CDR3 totals 15 residues. Trimming pared 5 bases from V and 3 bases from J, leaving 13 bases between. The germline CDR1 and CDR2 sequences are SGHVS and FQNEAQ.

This clonotype came up a few times. The chain couples TRBV11-1 to TRBJ2-1, with D perhaps TRBD2 (5 bases). Trimming removed 5 bases at V and 6 bases at J, with 11 bases between. Germline V CDR1 and CDR2: SGHAT, FQDESV (reference sequence). The CDR3 length is 13 residues. CDR3 in amino acids: CASSPTRRNEQFF. The CDR3 DNA is TGTGCCAGCAGCCCAACTAGACGCAATGAGCAGTTCTTC.

The chain links TRBV7-2 to TRBJ1-1; tentative D call: TRBD1 (6 bases). CDR1 and CDR2 (germline): SGHTA, FQGNSA. The CDR3 has 15 residues. Trimming cost V 1 base and J 4 bases, with 13 bases left between them. CDR3 DNA: TGTGCCAGCAGCTTAGAGGGGGGCGCTGGCACTGAAGCTTTCTTT. As protein: CASSLEGGAGTEAFF.

The rearrangement uses TRBV7-9 and TRBJ2-2; D possibly matches TRBD1 or TRBD2 (6 bases each). V lost 3 bases to trimming and J lost 1 base, with 12 bases between them. Germline-derived CDR1 and CDR2 are SEHNR and FQNEAQ (reference sequence). CDR3 length equals 16 residues. CDR3 DNA: TGTGCCAGCAGCTTCGCGGGACACATGAACACCGGGGAGCTGTTTTTT. This gives the protein CASSFAGHMNTGELFF. Using reference TRBV7-9 and TRBJ2-2 for the parts outside the CDR3, the full variable domain is DTGVSQNPRHKITKRGQNVTFRCDPISEHNRLYWYRQTLGQGPEFLTYFQNEAQLEKSRLLSDRFSAERPKGSFSTLEIQRTEQGDSAMYLCASSFAGHMNTGELFFGEGSRLTVL.

The chain links TRBV15 to TRBJ2-2; 12 nucleotides agree with TRBD1. CDR3 length: 18 amino acids. Germline V gene sequence: CDR1 LNHNV, CDR2 YYDKDF (reference sequence). V was clipped by 1 base and J by 8 bases; unmatched bases: 11. The CDR3 loop is CATSRGPGQGAYTGELFF. DNA of the CDR3: TGTGCCACCAGCAGAGGACCGGGACAGGGGGCGTATACAGGGGAGCTGTTTTTT.

The CDR3 region is CASSLFSKETQYF. Written as DNA, the CDR3 is TGCGCCAGCAGCCTGTTTTCGAAAGAGACCCAGTACTTC. The genes are TRBV5-1 and TRBJ2-5; D uncertain. Germline CDR1 reads SGHRS; CDR2 reads YFSETQ. The CDR3 has 13 residues. V gave up 4 bases and J gave up 3 bases, with 10 bases separating them.

The genes are TRBV21-1 and TRBJ2-2; TRBD2, the D gene given by the table, was not confirmed from the DNA. TRBV21-1 is labeled a pseudogene. The CDR3 is 18 residues long. CDR3 nucleotide sequence: TGTGCCACCAAAGAGATAGCGGGACCAAAGGGGGTCACCGGGGAGCTGTTTTTT. Amino acids: CATKEIAGPKGVTGELFF.

This clonotype came up a few times. The genes are TRBV24-1 and TRBJ2-5; no firm D call. CDR1 and CDR2 (germline): KGHDR, SFDVKD. The CDR3 is 12 residues long. V was cut by 5 bases and J by 5 bases, with 8 bases left in between. The CDR3 loop reads CATSVGYETQYF. The CDR3 nucleotides read TGTGCCACCAGTGTCGGATATGAGACCCAGTACTTC.

Here the CDR3 reads CASSSESEQFF. The CDR3 DNA is TGTGCCAGCAGTTCGGAAAGTGAGCAGTTCTTC. V usage is TRBV27 and J usage is TRBJ2-1, with D uncertain. Germline values: CDR1 MNHEY, CDR2 SMNVEV (reference sequence). Trimming stripped 4 bases from V and 9 bases from J, with 7 bases between. This CDR3 spans 11 amino acids.

There are many counts of this clonotype. The V and J genes are TRBV29-1 and TRBJ2-7, with D possibly TRBD1 on 5 matching bases. The length of the CDR3 is 12 residues. The germline gives CDR1 SQVTM, CDR2 ANQGSEA. V shed 6 bases and J shed 2 bases, with 11 bases lying between them. CDR3 sequence (DNA): TGCAGCGTATTGCAGGGTACCTACGAGCAGTACTTC. Translating gives CSVLQGTYEQYF.

In this sample, this clonotype turned up a few times. The V gene is TRBV12-3 or TRBV12-4, the J gene TRBJ1-2, with a weak D call TRBD1 (5 bases). This CDR3 is built from 14 residues. Trimming pared 2 bases from V and 6 bases from J, leaving 13 bases between. This CDR3 reads CASSLSYRLDGYTF. CDR3 coding DNA: TGTGCCAGCAGTTTAAGTTACAGGTTGGATGGCTACACCTTC.

This chain joins TRBV6-1 and TRBJ2-1; TRBD1 matches 10 bases. Trimming at V came to 4 bases and at J to 6 bases, leaving 6 bases not matched to a gene. The CDR3 covers 15 residues. CDR1 and CDR2 from the germline V gene are MNHNS and SASEGT. The CDR3 reads CASSGSGTGANEQFF. CDR3 bases: TGTGCCAGCAGTGGTTCCGGGACAGGGGCCAATGAGCAGTTCTTC.

This clonotype was counted many times. V usage is TRBV7-8 and J usage is TRBJ2-1; D unclear. Germline assignment: CDR1 SGHVS and CDR2 FQNEAQ. The V and J ends lost 5 bases and 3 bases respectively, with 14 bases between them. This CDR3 is 15 amino acids long. CDR3 amino acids: CASSPSTVYYNEQFF. CDR3 in DNA: TGTGCCAGCAGCCCCTCTACGGTCTACTACAATGAGCAGTTCTTC.

The sample holds many counts of this clonotype. Here the CDR3 reads CASNIRSSSYNEQFF. CDR3 sequence (DNA): TGTGCCAGCAATATACGGTCTAGCTCCTACAATGAGCAGTTCTTC. The gene calls are TRBV12-3 or TRBV12-4 and TRBJ2-1; no definite D call. V was cut by 7 bases and J by 0 bases, with 13 bases left in between. The CDR3 extends over 15 amino acids.

This clonotype was detected a few times. V usage is TRBV27 and J usage is TRBJ1-5, with TRBD1 as a possible D gene (5 bases). Germline V gene lookup returns CDR1 MNHEY and CDR2 SMNVEV (reference sequence). Trimming removed 4 bases at V and 0 bases at J, with 16 bases between. The CDR3 has 17 residues. CDR3 in DNA: TGTGCCAGCAGTTCCCTTAGACAGCCCTCTAGCAATCAGCCCCAGCATTTT. Its protein product is CASSSLRQPSSNQPQHF.

The chain recombines TRBV2 with TRBJ2-7, with 8 positions matching TRBD1. The germline V gene has CDR1 SNHLY and CDR2 FYNNEI. With 10 bases clipped from V and 6 bases from J, the junction kept 11 bases outside the gene matches. This CDR3 contains 13 residues. CDR3 sequence (DNA): TGTGCCACTCAACTGACAGGGGCCCTCGAGCAGTACTTC. Translated, it gives CATQLTGALEQYF.

This clonotype was picked up a small number of times. The rearrangement links TRBV9 to TRBJ2-2; 13 nucleotides agree with TRBD2. Germline values: CDR1 SGDLS, CDR2 YYNGEE. J was trimmed by 4 bases and V by 4 bases; bases with no gene match: 4. The CDR3 is made up of 16 amino acids. This CDR3 is CASSPRTSGSTGELFF. CDR3 DNA sequence: TGTGCCAGCAGCCCTCGGACTAGCGGGAGCACCGGGGAGCTGTTTTTT.

This clonotype has more than one count but fewer than ten. The chain carries TRBV28 and TRBJ2-7; D might be TRBD2 (6 bases). Germline lookup yields CDR1 MDHEN and CDR2 SYDVKM. V was trimmed by 5 bases and J by 0 bases, leaving 20 bases between them. The CDR3 extends over 17 amino acids. As DNA, the CDR3 is TGTGCCAGCAGTATGGCCGTGACTAGTCACAGCTCCTACGAGCAGTACTTC. It translates to CASSMAVTSHSSYEQYF.